Below, 30 T cell receptor beta chains from the same sample are listed, as sequenced in a study of T cell changes during pregnancy in multiple sclerosis. The protocol was immunoSEQ multiplex PCR, while the TCRdb copy is restricted to in-frame clones and leaves out a portion. The sample comprises 90,000 or so clones, about 90% of which are singletons, and approximately 3.3% rests with the top ten. Sequenced here: PBMCs, sampled in the first trimester of pregnancy. All receptors come from a female donor in good health, serving as a control in a pregnancy study. Some clones in this sample may be carry-over from other donors' samples.

This chain joins TRBV5-6 and TRBJ2-5, with D unresolved. The CDR3 runs 11 residues. Germline V gives CDR1 SGHDT, CDR2 YYEEEE. The ends were cut back, 1 base at V and 4 bases at J, with 2 bases in the middle. The CDR3 nucleotides are TGTGCCAGCAGCTTGCGAGAGACCCAGTACTTC. The encoded protein is CASSLRETQYF.

The rearrangement joins TRBV10-3 to TRBJ2-7; the D gene is possibly TRBD1 (7 bases). This CDR3 comprises 16 residues. The germline V and J ends were trimmed by 3 bases and 7 bases, with 22 bases remaining between them. The V gene's germline CDR1 is ENHRY and CDR2 SYGVKD. The CDR3 bases are TGTGCCATCAGTGACTCCGGGGGACAGTCCAAGTGGGAGCAGTACTTC. This codes for CAISDSGGQSKWEQYF.

The V call is TRBV7-9, the J call TRBJ2-1; 9 bases are shared with TRBD1. Trimming took 5 bases from V and 7 from J; bases not matched to a gene: 15. Germline V gives CDR1 SEHNR, CDR2 FQNEAQ (reference sequence). The CDR3 spans 17 residues. CDR3 region: CASSPKRSGQGGNEQFF. In DNA, the CDR3 is TGTGCCAGCAGCCCCAAGCGGTCGGGACAGGGCGGGAATGAGCAGTTCTTC.

This clone was detected once. The chain links TRBV9 to TRBJ2-5; 9 bases are a match to TRBD2. There are 15 residues in the CDR3. Germline V gene data show CDR1 as SGDLS and CDR2 as YYNGEE. V was clipped by 3 bases and J by 1 base; unmatched bases: 4. The CDR3 DNA reads as TGTGCCAGCAGCGCCCCGCGGGGGGGCCAAGAGACCCAGTACTTC. This encodes CASSAPRGGQETQYF.

The chain joins TRBV4-1 to TRBJ2-2; 10 nucleotides align to TRBD1. The CDR3 consists of 20 residues. The V and J ends lost 1 base and 9 bases, in that order; junction bases with no gene match: 20. Per germline, CDR1 MGHRA and CDR2 YSYEKL. CDR3 nucleotides: TGCGCCAGCAGCCAAGCTTTCCTGGTTATCGGACAGGGGGGTAAAAGGGAGCTGTTTTTT. Its translation is CASSQAFLVIGQGGKRELFF.

Regarding this clone: Other DNA sequences from this sample encode an identical CDR3 as well. The V and J genes are TRBV11-2 and TRBJ2-3; D is uncertain. CDR1 and CDR2 (germline): SGHAT, FQNNGV. The CDR3 sequence is 12 residues long. The V gene lost 6 bases and the J gene lost 0 bases, with 4 bases spanning the gap. CDR3 nucleotides: TGTGCCAGCAGTTCTAGCACAGATACGCAGTATTTT. Protein sequence: CASSSSTDTQYF.

This sequence joins TRBV9 and TRBJ2-7; TRBD1 agrees at 11 bases. The CDR3 length is 18 residues. Trimming cost V 4 bases and J 1 base; bases outside gene matches: 13. Germline V lookup: CDR1 SGDLS, CDR2 YYNGEE. The CDR3 loop is CASSSTTRDRGGSYEQYF. The DNA for the CDR3 is TGTGCCAGCAGCTCAACAACCCGGGACAGGGGGGGATCCTACGAGCAGTACTTC.

This chain connects TRBV27 to TRBJ2-7; the D gene is possibly TRBD1 (6 bases). The CDR3 has 14 residues. Trimming took 3 bases from V and 0 from J, leaving 9 bases between them. Germline V gene lookup returns CDR1 MNHEY and CDR2 SMNVEV (reference sequence). As DNA, the CDR3 is TGTGCCAGCAGTTTGGGCAGGGGCTCCTACGAGCAGTACTTC. This codes for CASSLGRGSYEQYF.

The chain is built from TRBV2 and TRBJ2-2; a weak D match, TRBD2 (5 bases). CDR1 is SNHLY, CDR2 FYNNEI, per germline. The V gene lost 0 bases and the J gene lost 0 bases, with 8 bases spanning the gap. This CDR3 spans 16 amino acids. The CDR3 loop is CASSEAAGSNTGELFF. DNA for the CDR3: TGTGCCAGCAGTGAAGCGGCGGGTTCGAACACCGGGGAGCTGTTTTTT.

The chain joins TRBV6-1 to TRBJ1-1; D is unclear. The CDR3 spans 15 residues. V was pared by 2 bases and J by 4 bases, with 14 bases between. Germline V CDR1 and CDR2: MNHNS, SASEGT. This CDR3 is CASSELWELGTEAFF. The CDR3 DNA follows: TGTGCCAGCAGTGAATTGTGGGAGCTAGGCACTGAAGCTTTCTTT.

This sequence joins TRBV7-9 and TRBJ1-4, with 9 bases lining up with TRBD1. After removal of 1 base from V and 2 bases from J, the junction contained 11 bases not matched to a gene. Germline CDR1 and CDR2: SEHNR and FQNEAQ (reference sequence). CDR3 length equals 19 residues. The CDR3 nucleotides are TGTGCCAGCAGCTTAGGGACAGGGGCTCTTAAGCGGACTAATGAAAAACTGTTTTTT. Protein product: CASSLGTGALKRTNEKLFF. Full variable domain (remainder filled in from reference TRBV7-9 and TRBJ1-4): DTGVSQNPRHKITKRGQNVTFRCDPISEHNRLYWYRQTLGQGPEFLTYFQNEAQLEKSRLLSDRFSAERPKGSFSTLEIQRTEQGDSAMYLCASSLGTGALKRTNEKLFFGSGTQLSVL.

V and J are TRBV27 and TRBJ1-4; TRBD1 aligns across 9 bases. The junction had 16 bases not matched to a gene; V was cut back by 9 bases and J by 11 bases. The CDR3 has 15 amino acids. Germline CDR1 is MNHEY and CDR2 is SMNVEV (reference sequence). CDR3 region: CASRPRDREVKKLFF. In DNA form, the CDR3 reads TGTGCCAGTCGTCCCCGGGACAGGGAGGTGAAGAAACTGTTTTTT. Full variable domain (rest looked up from reference TRBV27 and TRBJ1-4): EAQVTQNPRYLITVTGKKLTVTCSQNMNHEYMSWYRQDPGLGLRQIYYSMNVEVTDKGDVPEGYKVSRKEKRNFPLILESPSPNQTSLYFCASRPRDREVKKLFFGSGTQLSVL.

The rearrangement links TRBV7-6 to TRBJ2-2; D is possibly TRBD1 (6 bases). The CDR3 is 14 amino acids. V gave up 5 bases and J gave up 1 base, with 8 bases separating them. Germline CDR1 is SGHVS and CDR2 is FNYEAQ. In DNA, the CDR3 is TGTGCCAGCAGCCGGGGACAGAACACCGGGGAGCTGTTTTTT. Translated, it gives CASSRGQNTGELFF.

V gene TRBV6-1 combines with J gene TRBJ2-3, with 9 bases identical to TRBD1. The germline V gene has CDR1 MNHNS and CDR2 SASEGT. J gave up 3 bases and V 6 bases, and 7 bases lay outside the gene matches. The CDR3 has 15 amino acids. The chain's CDR3 is CASRGQGGGTDTQYF. The CDR3 nucleotides are TGTGCCAGCAGGGGACAGGGAGGAGGAACAGATACGCAGTATTTT.

The V gene is TRBV9, the J gene TRBJ2-3; D is unresolved. The CDR3 runs to 15 residues. Looked up from germline, CDR1 is SGDLS and CDR2 is YYNGEE. Trimming took off 0 bases at V and 0 bases at J, with 8 bases between the two ends. The CDR3 is CASSVGTTSTDTQYF. The CDR3 nucleotides are TGTGCCAGCAGCGTAGGCACAACAAGCACAGATACGCAGTATTTT. The whole variable domain, filled in from reference TRBV9 and TRBJ2-3, reads DSGVTQTPKHLITATGQRVTLRCSPRSGDLSVYWYQQSLDQGLQFLIQYYNGEERAKGNILERFSAQQFPDLHSELNLSSLELGDSALYFCASSVGTTSTDTQYFGPGTRLTVL.

The chain recombines TRBV5-1 with TRBJ1-6; D is undetermined. The V gene lost 0 bases and the J gene lost 6 bases, with 13 bases spanning the gap. The length of the CDR3 is 16 residues. Germline-derived CDR1 and CDR2 are SGHRS and YFSETQ. The CDR3 protein is CASSLGQFNGNSPLHF. The CDR3 DNA is TGCGCCAGCAGCTTGGGACAATTTAACGGTAATTCACCCCTCCACTTT. Combining the CDR3 with reference TRBV5-1 and TRBJ1-6 gives the whole variable domain KAGVTQTPRYLIKTRGQQVTLSCSPISGHRSVSWYQQTPGQGLQFLFEYFSETQRNKGNFPGRFSGRQFSNSRSEMNVSTLELGDSALYLCASSLGQFNGNSPLHFGNGTRLTVT.

V gene TRBV13 combines with J gene TRBJ1-1, with a tentative D call TRBD1 (5 bases). Germline V CDR1 and CDR2: PRHDT, FYEKMQ (reference sequence). Trimming cost V 4 bases and J 0 bases, with 9 bases left between them. The CDR3 sequence is 14 residues long. Written as DNA, the CDR3 is TGTGCCAGCAGCTACAGGACCATGAACACTGAAGCTTTCTTT. Translating it yields CASSYRTMNTEAFF.

This clone was seen more than once but under ten times. This chain uses TRBV18 with TRBJ2-5; the match to TRBD1 covers 10 bases. The CDR3 has 14 amino acids. V shed 3 bases and J 5 bases; nucleotides not matched to a gene: 3. The germline gives CDR1 KGHSH, CDR2 LQKENI. CDR3 DNA: TGTGCCAGCTCACCGGGGACAGGGGATGAGACCCAGTACTTC. Its protein product is CASSPGTGDETQYF.

This clone was detected once. The chain joins TRBV5-1 to TRBJ1-1; maybe TRBD1 (5 bases). Trimming removed 4 bases at V and 6 bases at J, with 16 bases between. CDR3 length equals 14 residues. Germline V gene lookup returns CDR1 SGHRS and CDR2 YFSETQ. The CDR3: CASSVDILGSEAFF. CDR3 DNA sequence: TGCGCCAGCAGCGTGGACATATTGGGCTCTGAAGCTTTCTTT. Full variable domain (outside the CDR3, taken from reference TRBV5-1 and TRBJ1-1): KAGVTQTPRYLIKTRGQQVTLSCSPISGHRSVSWYQQTPGQGLQFLFEYFSETQRNKGNFPGRFSGRQFSNSRSEMNVSTLELGDSALYLCASSVDILGSEAFFGQGTRLTVV.

The chain is built from TRBV5-1 and TRBJ2-5; the D gene is possibly TRBD1 (6 bases). Germline CDR1 and CDR2: SGHRS and YFSETQ. The CDR3 runs to 17 residues. The V end lost 0 bases, the J end lost 2 bases, and 17 bases lay between the germline ends. The CDR3 DNA sequence: TGCGCCAGCAGCTTGGAACCCAGGGGAGAGGGACAAGAGACCCAGTACTTC. Protein: CASSLEPRGEGQETQYF.

This clone has only one observation. The CDR3, as DNA: TGTGCCAGCACCGTACTAGCGGGATCCTACGAGCAGTACTTC. This gives the protein CASTVLAGSYEQYF. This chain connects TRBV6-1 to TRBJ2-7; TRBD2 agrees at 10 bases. With V trimmed by 7 bases and J by 1 base, 4 bases remained unmatched. The CDR3 loop spans 14 amino acids. Germline V gives CDR1 MNHNS, CDR2 SASEGT.

This clone has a single count. DNA for the CDR3: TGTGCCAGCAGTTTGTCGGGGGGCAATGAGCAGTTCTTC. Residues: CASSLSGGNEQFF. V usage is TRBV27 and J usage is TRBJ2-1; 7 bases map to TRBD2. The CDR3 covers 13 residues. The V and J ends lost 3 bases and 6 bases, in that order; junction bases with no gene match: 2. The germline V gene has CDR1 MNHEY and CDR2 SMNVEV (reference sequence).

This chain uses TRBV4-2 with TRBJ1-2; D is perhaps TRBD1 (6 bases). Trimming left V 3 bases short and J 4 bases short, with 6 bases between. There are 12 residues in the CDR3. Germline loops: CDR1 LGHNA, CDR2 YNFKEQ. The CDR3 loop is CASSQDSYGYTF. CDR3 coding DNA: TGTGCCAGCAGCCAGGACAGCTATGGCTACACCTTC.

The chain employs TRBV28 and TRBJ2-7, with D perhaps matching TRBD1 (5 bases). The CDR3 has 15 amino acids. V was pared by 10 bases and J by 2 bases, with 21 bases between. Looked up from germline, CDR1 is MDHEN and CDR2 is SYDVKM. The CDR3 loop reads CATSSLRTPPYEQYF. CDR3 bases: TGTGCCACATCTTCTTTGCGGACACCGCCCTACGAGCAGTACTTC.

The rearrangement uses TRBV28 and TRBJ2-2; weak D call: TRBD1 (5 bases). There are 12 residues in the CDR3. The V and J ends lost 6 bases and 6 bases respectively, with 8 bases between them. Germline V gene lookup returns CDR1 MDHEN and CDR2 SYDVKM. CDR3 nucleotides: TGTGCCAGCAGACAGGCGGCCGGGGAGCTGTTTTTT. Translating gives CASRQAAGELFF.

The J gene is TRBJ1-3, the V gene TRBV28, with 7 bases lining up with TRBD1. The V gene end was trimmed by 4 bases and the J gene end by 5 bases; junction bases not matched to a gene: 2. Germline loops: CDR1 MDHEN, CDR2 SYDVKM. The CDR3 is 13 amino acids. CDR3 region: CASSSGQRNTIYF. The CDR3 bases are TGTGCCAGCAGTTCGGGACAGCGAAACACCATATATTTT.

Note on this clone: The sample contains more than one DNA sequence encoding this CDR3. J is TRBJ2-5 and V is TRBV7-8, with D possibly TRBD1 on 6 matching bases. V lost 1 base to trimming and J lost 5 bases, with 11 bases between them. The germline CDR1 and CDR2 sequences are SGHVS and FQNEAQ. This CDR3 region has 14 residues. CDR3 sequence reads: CASSLEGVQETQYF. The CDR3 DNA reads as TGTGCCAGCAGCTTAGAGGGGGTCCAGGAGACCCAGTACTTC.

The V and J genes are TRBV5-4 and TRBJ2-1; 12 bases map to TRBD2. CDR3 length equals 14 residues. Germline V gives CDR1 SGHNT, CDR2 YYREEE (reference sequence). The junction had 4 bases not matched to a gene; V was cut back by 4 bases and J by 8 bases. The CDR3 reads CASSTSGGFYEQFF. Written as DNA, the CDR3 is TGTGCCAGCAGCACTAGCGGGGGGTTTTATGAGCAGTTCTTC.

Regarding this clone: The sample carries other DNA sequences with the same CDR3. The chain combines TRBV28 with TRBJ1-2; D is unresolved. Trimming took 2 bases from V and 4 from J, leaving 5 bases between them. The germline CDR1 and CDR2 sequences are MDHEN and SYDVKM. CDR3 length: 12 amino acids. The CDR3 DNA reads as TGTGCCAGCAGTTTAGGCAGCTATGGCTACACCTTC. Protein: CASSLGSYGYTF.

V and J are TRBV4-1 and TRBJ2-7; 7 bases align to TRBD2. Germline CDR1 reads MGHRA; CDR2 reads YSYEKL. This CDR3 has 16 amino acids. J lost 2 bases, V lost 0 bases, and 7 bases had no gene match. The CDR3 region is CASSQEWAGRTYEQYF. The CDR3 bases are TGCGCCAGCAGCCAAGAATGGGCCGGGAGGACCTACGAGCAGTACTTC.